This T cell receptor (beta chain) was sequenced for a study of blood T cells in healthy people across ages. The table lists this clonotype with a count of one. The V end was cut by 2 bases, the J end by 4 bases, with 15 bases between. CDR1 is MNHEY and CDR2 is SVGAGI in the germline V gene. The CDR3 is 16 residues long. A second PCR of 7 to 11 cycles used a sample-barcoded 5' primer and a J-beta primer mix. TCRdb reprocessed the 5' RACE reads via MiXCR and lists one record per CDR3 protein. The sample carries hundreds of thousands of distinct CDR3 sequences, roughly 44% recorded once. V and J are TRBV6-5 and TRBJ2-1; no definite D call. The TCR comes from a man between 60 and 70 years old in good health. The specimen sequenced was blood. This CDR3 reads CASSYSSNGPYNEQFF. The CDR3 DNA is TGTGCCAGCAGTTACAGTTCTAACGGGCCTTACAATGAGCAGTTCTTC.